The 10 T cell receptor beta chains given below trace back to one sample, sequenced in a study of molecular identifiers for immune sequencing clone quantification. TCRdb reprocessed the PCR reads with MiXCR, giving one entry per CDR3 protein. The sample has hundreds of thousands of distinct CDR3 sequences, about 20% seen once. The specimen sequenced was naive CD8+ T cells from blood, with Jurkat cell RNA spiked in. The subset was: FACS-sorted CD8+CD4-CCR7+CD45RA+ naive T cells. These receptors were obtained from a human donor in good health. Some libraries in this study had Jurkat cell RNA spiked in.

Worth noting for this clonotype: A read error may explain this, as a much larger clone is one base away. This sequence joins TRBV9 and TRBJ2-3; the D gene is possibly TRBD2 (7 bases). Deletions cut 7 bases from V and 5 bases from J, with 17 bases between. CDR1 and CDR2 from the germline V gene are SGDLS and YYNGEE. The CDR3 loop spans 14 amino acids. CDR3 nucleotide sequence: TGTGCCAGCGGCATGGGGGGGCTGAGAGATACGCAGTATTTT. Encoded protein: CASGMGGLRDTQYF.

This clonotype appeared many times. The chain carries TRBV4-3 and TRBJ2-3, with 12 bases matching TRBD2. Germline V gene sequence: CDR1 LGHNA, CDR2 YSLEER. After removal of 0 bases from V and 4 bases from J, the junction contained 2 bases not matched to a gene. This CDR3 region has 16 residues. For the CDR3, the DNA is TGCGCCAGCAGCCAAGATACTAGCGGGGGGTCAGATACGCAGTATTTT. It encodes CASSQDTSGGSDTQYF.

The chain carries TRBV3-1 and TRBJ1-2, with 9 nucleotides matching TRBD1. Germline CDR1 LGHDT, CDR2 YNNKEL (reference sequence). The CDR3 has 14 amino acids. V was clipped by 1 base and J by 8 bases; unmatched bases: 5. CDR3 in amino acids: CASSQGKDRGGYTF. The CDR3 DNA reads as TGTGCCAGCAGCCAAGGCAAGGACAGGGGCGGCTACACCTTC. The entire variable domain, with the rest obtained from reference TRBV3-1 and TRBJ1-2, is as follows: DTAVSQTPKYLVTQMGNDKSIKCEQNLGHDTMYWYKQDSKKFLKIMFSYNNKELIINETVPNRFSPKSPDKAHLNLHINSLELGDSAVYFCASSQGKDRGGYTFGSGTRLTVV.

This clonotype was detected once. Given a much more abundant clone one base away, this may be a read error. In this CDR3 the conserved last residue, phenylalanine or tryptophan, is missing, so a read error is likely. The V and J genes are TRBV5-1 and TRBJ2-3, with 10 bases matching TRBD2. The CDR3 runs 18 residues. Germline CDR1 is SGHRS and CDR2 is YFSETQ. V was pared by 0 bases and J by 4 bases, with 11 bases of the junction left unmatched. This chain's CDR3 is CASSLGLAGDHGADTQYL. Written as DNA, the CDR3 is TGCGCCAGCAGCTTGGGCCTAGCGGGGGACCATGGCGCAGATACGCAGTATCTT.

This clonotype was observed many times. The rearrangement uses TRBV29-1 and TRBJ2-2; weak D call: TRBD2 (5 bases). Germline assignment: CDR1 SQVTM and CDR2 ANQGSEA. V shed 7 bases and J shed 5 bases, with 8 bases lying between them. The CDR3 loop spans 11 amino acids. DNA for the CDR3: TGCAGCGGAATAGCGACCGGGGAGCTGTTTTTT. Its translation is CSGIATGELFF.

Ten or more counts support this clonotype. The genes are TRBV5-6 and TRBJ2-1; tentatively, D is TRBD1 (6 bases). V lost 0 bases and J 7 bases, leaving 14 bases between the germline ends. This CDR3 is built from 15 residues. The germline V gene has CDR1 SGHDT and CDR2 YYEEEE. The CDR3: CASSLVTGRANEQFF. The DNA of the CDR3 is TGTGCCAGCAGCTTGGTTACAGGGAGAGCAAATGAGCAGTTCTTC. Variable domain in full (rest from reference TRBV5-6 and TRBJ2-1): DAGVTQSPTHLIKTRGQQVTLRCSPKSGHDTVSWYQQALGQGPQFIFQYYEEEERQRGNFPDRFSGHQFPNYSSELNVNALLLGDSALYLCASSLVTGRANEQFFGPGTRLTVL.

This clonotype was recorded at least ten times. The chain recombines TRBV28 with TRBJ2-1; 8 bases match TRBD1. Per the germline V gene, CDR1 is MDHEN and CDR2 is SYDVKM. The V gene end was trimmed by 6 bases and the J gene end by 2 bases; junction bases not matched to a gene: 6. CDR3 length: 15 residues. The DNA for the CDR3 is TGTGCCAGCAGGTTACCGGGACAGGCCTACAATGAGCAGTTCTTC. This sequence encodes CASRLPGQAYNEQFF.

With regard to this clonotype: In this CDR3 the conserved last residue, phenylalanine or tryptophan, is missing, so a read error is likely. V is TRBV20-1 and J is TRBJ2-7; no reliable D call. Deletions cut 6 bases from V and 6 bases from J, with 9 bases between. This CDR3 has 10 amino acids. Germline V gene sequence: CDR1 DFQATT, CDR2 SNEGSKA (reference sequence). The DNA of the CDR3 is TGCAGTGCCCGAGACGCCGAGCAGTACCTC. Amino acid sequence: CSARDAEQYL.

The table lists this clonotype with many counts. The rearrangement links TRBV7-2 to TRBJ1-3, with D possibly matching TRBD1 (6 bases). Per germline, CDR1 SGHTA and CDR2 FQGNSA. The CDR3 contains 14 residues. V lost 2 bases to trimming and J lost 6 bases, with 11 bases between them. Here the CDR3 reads CASSLIRGENTIYF. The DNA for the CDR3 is TGTGCCAGCAGCTTAATCAGGGGAGAAAACACCATATATTTT.

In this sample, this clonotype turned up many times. The CDR3 bases are TGTGCCAGCAGTGAGGGAAACAGTGTCGCTGAAGCTTTCTTT. Translating it yields CASSEGNSVAEAFF. The rearrangement uses TRBV2 and TRBJ1-1, with D unresolved. V was trimmed by 3 bases and J by 6 bases, leaving 14 bases between them. CDR3 length equals 14 residues. Germline loops: CDR1 SNHLY, CDR2 FYNNEI.